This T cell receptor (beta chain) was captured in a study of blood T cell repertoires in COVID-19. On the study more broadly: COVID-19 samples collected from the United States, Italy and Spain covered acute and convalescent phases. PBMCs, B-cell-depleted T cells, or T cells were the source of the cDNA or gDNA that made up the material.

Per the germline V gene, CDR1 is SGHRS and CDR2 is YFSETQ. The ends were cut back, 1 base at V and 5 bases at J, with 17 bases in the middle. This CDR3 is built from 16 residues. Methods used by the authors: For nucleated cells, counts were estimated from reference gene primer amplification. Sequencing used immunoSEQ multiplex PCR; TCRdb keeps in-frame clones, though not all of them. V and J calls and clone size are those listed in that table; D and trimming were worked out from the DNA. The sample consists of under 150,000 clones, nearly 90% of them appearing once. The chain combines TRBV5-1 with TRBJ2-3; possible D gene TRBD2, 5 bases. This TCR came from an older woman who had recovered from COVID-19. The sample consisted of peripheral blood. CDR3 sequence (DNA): TGCGCCAGCAGCTTGCGGGGTGATGGTGTAGGAGATACGCAGTATTTT. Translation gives CASSLRGDGVGDTQYF.